These 15 T cell receptor beta chains share one sample of origin, sequenced in a study of cytomegalovirus exposure and HLA in healthy donors (TCRdb year 2017). Library prep was done by the immunoSEQ multiplex PCR assay. The source is immuneACCESS, and TCRdb retained only in-frame sequences with V and J called. Part of the clones is not carried over; for the studies checked, unresolved V genes explain less than half of this, and the remainder is unexplained. The sample table contains roughly 100,000 clones; only one count was recorded for approximately 94% of them. 0.89% of the sample comes from the top ten. Sequenced sample: PBMCs. The receptors were gathered from a woman aged 18-29 years in good health and CMV-seronegative.

J is TRBJ1-5 and V is TRBV12-1; TRBD1, the table's D call, was not compared with the DNA. TRBV12-1 is designated a pseudogene. This CDR3 spans 18 amino acids. CDR3 sequence reads: CASPCGTGGISSNQPQHF. The CDR3 DNA sequence: TGTGCCAGCCCCTGTGGGACAGGGGGGATCTCTAGCAATCAGCCCCAGCATTTT.

This chain links TRBV2 with TRBJ2-1; D perhaps matches TRBD2 (5 bases). The CDR3 has 12 residues. The germline gives CDR1 SNHLY, CDR2 FYNNEI. V lost 7 bases and J lost 13, with 17 bases in between. CDR3 sequence reads: CASIERRETQFF. The CDR3 DNA follows: TGTGCCAGCATTGAGCGTCGGGAAACCCAGTTCTTC.

This chain joins TRBV19 and TRBJ2-7; TRBD1 might be the D (5 bases). The V end lost 6 bases, the J end lost 3 bases, and 21 bases lay between the germline ends. Germline CDR1 reads LNHDA; CDR2 reads SQIVND (reference sequence). The CDR3 has 16 residues. The CDR3 DNA is TGTGCCAGTAGCCCCAGGGCCCTCTATGGGGACTACGAGCAGTACTTC. Protein: CASSPRALYGDYEQYF.

This clone appeared once. J is TRBJ2-5 and V is TRBV6-5; TRBD2 matches at 11 bases. Germline trimming cut 6 bases from V and 1 base from J; bases unmatched to any gene: 4. The CDR3 totals 15 residues. CDR1 is MNHEY and CDR2 is SVGAGI in the germline V gene. This chain's CDR3 is CASSRGTSGQETQYF. Here the CDR3 DNA reads TGTGCCAGCAGCCGCGGGACTAGCGGCCAAGAGACCCAGTACTTC.

V gene TRBV7-9 combines with J gene TRBJ2-1, with D maybe TRBD1 (6 bases). Germline V gene data show CDR1 as SEHNR and CDR2 as FQNEAQ (reference sequence). The length of the CDR3 is 14 residues. V was trimmed by 5 bases and J by 3 bases, leaving 11 bases between them. Written as DNA, the CDR3 is TGTGCCAGCAGCCGGGACACCCTCTACAATGAGCAGTTCTTC. Encoded protein: CASSRDTLYNEQFF.

The rearrangement joins TRBV5-6 to TRBJ1-5; TRBD1 aligns across 8 bases. V lost 3 bases to trimming and J lost 7 bases; unmatched junction nucleotides: 6. Germline V gene lookup returns CDR1 SGHDT and CDR2 YYEEEE. This CDR3 has 14 residues. CDR3 in amino acids: CASSSDRGGQPQHF. CDR3 in DNA: TGTGCCAGCAGCTCTGACAGGGGTGGACAGCCCCAGCATTTT.

The chain has TRBV7-9 and TRBJ2-7, with D maybe TRBD1 (5 bases). The germline CDR1 and CDR2 sequences are SEHNR and FQNEAQ (reference sequence). This CDR3 comprises 16 residues. V gave up 0 bases and J gave up 0 bases, with 12 bases separating them. The CDR3 region has the DNA TGTGCCAGCAGCTTAGCGCAGGGCCGACCCTCCTACGAGCAGTACTTC. It is translated as CASSLAQGRPSYEQYF.

J is TRBJ2-1 and V is TRBV5-1; TRBD1 is a possible D gene (5 bases). The V end lost 5 bases, the J end lost 5 bases, and 5 bases lay between the germline ends. The CDR3 has 11 amino acids. CDR1 and CDR2 (germline): SGHRS, YFSETQ. In nucleotides, the CDR3 is TGCGCCAGCAGAGGGGACAATGAGCAGTTCTTC. Protein: CASRGDNEQFF.

This chain connects TRBV11-2 to TRBJ2-7, with a weak D call TRBD1 (6 bases). From germline, CDR1 is SGHAT and CDR2 FQNNGV. Trimming shortened V by 5 bases and J by 2 bases, and 16 bases separated the two germline ends. This CDR3 comprises 15 residues. The CDR3 loop reads CASSPNRESTYEQYF. CDR3 nucleotide sequence: TGTGCCAGCAGCCCCAACAGGGAAAGTACCTACGAGCAGTACTTC.

V gene TRBV30 combines with J gene TRBJ2-7; TRBD1 aligns across 7 bases. This CDR3 comprises 12 residues. Unmatched junction bases numbered 3, after V lost 5 bases and J lost 2 bases. Germline V gene data show CDR1 as GTSNPN and CDR2 as SVGIG (reference sequence). The CDR3 region is CAWGQVTYEQYF. The CDR3 DNA reads TGTGCCTGGGGACAGGTTACCTACGAGCAGTACTTC.

The chain joins TRBV27 to TRBJ1-1, with a possible D match to TRBD1 (5 bases). V was cut by 5 bases and J by 7 bases, with 14 bases left in between. Per the germline V gene, CDR1 is MNHEY and CDR2 is SMNVEV (reference sequence). The CDR3 is 13 residues long. The CDR3 DNA reads TGTGCCAGCAGTCGCAACCAGGGTGGTGAAGCTTTCTTT. This sequence encodes CASSRNQGGEAFF.

The rearrangement links TRBV1 to TRBJ1-1; TRBD1 reflects the table's D call only, with no check against the DNA. TRBV1 is annotated as a pseudogene. This CDR3 comprises 14 residues. This chain's CDR3 is CTSSRDRRSTEAFF. The DNA of the CDR3 is TGCACCAGCAGCCGGGACAGGCGGAGCACTGAAGCTTTCTTT.

J is TRBJ2-7 and V is TRBV19; 9 bases match TRBD2. V lost 0 bases to trimming and J lost 6 bases; unmatched junction nucleotides: 6. The CDR3 has 15 residues. The germline V gene has CDR1 LNHDA and CDR2 SQIVND (reference sequence). The CDR3: CASSIEPSGKSEQYF. The CDR3 bases are TGTGCCAGTAGTATAGAGCCTAGCGGGAAAAGCGAGCAGTACTTC.

The CDR3 nucleotides are TGTGCCAGCAATCAGGACGGGGACACTGAAGCTTTCTTT. Translated: CASNQDGDTEAFF. V gene TRBV2 combines with J gene TRBJ1-1; D is unclear. Germline CDR1 and CDR2: SNHLY and FYNNEI. The CDR3 consists of 13 residues. Trimming cost V 7 bases and J 3 bases, with 12 bases left between them. The full variable domain, its missing parts supplied by reference TRBV2 and TRBJ1-1, is EPEVTQTPSHQVTQMGQEVILRCVPISNHLYFYWYRQILGQKVEFLVSFYNNEISEKSEIFDDQFSVERPDGSNFTLKIRSTKLEDSAMYFCASNQDGDTEAFFGQGTRLTVV.

The table lists this clone with a few counts. The V and J genes are TRBV28 and TRBJ2-5; tentatively, D is TRBD1 (6 bases). This CDR3 is built from 13 residues. Germline V gene lookup returns CDR1 MDHEN and CDR2 SYDVKM. CDR3 DNA sequence: TGTGCAGTAGGACCAGGGGTGGGAGAGACCCAGTACTTC. This encodes CAVGPGVGETQYF.